This TCR beta chain was documented in a study of response to subunit inactivated influenza vaccine. V was clipped by 7 bases and J by 2 bases, with 11 bases between them. CDR3 length equals 14 residues. Germline CDR1 reads SNHLY; CDR2 reads FYNNEI. On this clonotype: Its target is not known.

Study-level points and caveats: With each seasonal influenza vaccination, the authors suggested, few new T cells are recruited.

One entry per CDR3 protein, called by TCRdb with MiXCR from the RT-PCR reads. In the table there are roughly 160,000 distinct CDR3 sequences, around 11% of which are singletons. Sequences were derived from CD8+ T cells sorted from PBMCs, sampled 23 months after vaccination. This receptor was identified in a man between 50 and 75 years old who received an inactivated influenza vaccine. The gene calls are TRBV2 and TRBJ1-4; D is undetermined. CDR3 residues: CASNYPRTNEKLFF. The CDR3, as DNA: TGTGCCAGCAACTACCCCAGGACTAATGAAAAACTGTTTTTT.